This TCR beta chain was retrieved from a study of blood T cell repertoires in COVID-19. Study overall: Donors in the United States, Italy and Spain gave samples during acute or convalescent COVID-19. Nucleic acid was either cDNA or gDNA, and it came from T cells, B-cell-depleted T cells, or PBMCs.

Authors' data handling: From reference gene primer amplification, estimates of nucleated cell counts were derived. Libraries were prepared by immunoSEQ multiplex PCR; TCRdb keeps only in-frame clonotypes and omits some of them. That table supplies the V and J calls and clone size; D and trimming were determined from the DNA. Among some 280,000 clones, roughly 90% were seen once, and the ten largest hold under 15%. Trimming removed 5 bases from V and 2 bases from J, with 7 bases in between. Germline V gives CDR1 SGHAT, CDR2 FQNNGV. The CDR3 totals 12 residues. The sequence came from a woman aged 60 to 75 with acute or convalescent COVID-19. The chain has TRBV11-2 and TRBJ2-7, with D unresolved. What was sequenced was peripheral blood. The CDR3 loop reads CASSIETYEQYF. DNA of the CDR3: TGTGCCAGCAGCATCGAGACCTACGAGCAGTACTTC.